This record covers a single TCR beta chain. What it binds is not known. TCRdb's copy holds only in-frame clones and misses some; the assay was immunoSEQ multiplex PCR. The table includes 55,000 to 80,000 clones, 65% to 85% detected once. In germline, CDR1 is MNHEY, CDR2 SMNVEV (reference sequence). The V segment lost 10 bases and the J segment 1 base; nucleotides outside the gene matches: 11. The CDR3 sequence is 15 residues long. Samples were taken at baseline and on day 1 of cycles 4 and 7. This record belongs to a study of OX40 agonist ivuxolimab in advanced cancers. Study summary: As their treatment, patients were administered ivuxolimab, an agonistic anti-OX40 (CD134) antibody. Findings and limits, study-wide: Still undetermined is the antigen specificity of the expanded peripheral T cells.

The sequences come from CD4+ or CD8+ T cells sorted from blood, collected in a trial of the OX40 agonist ivuxolimab. This receptor was taken from an adult with an advanced solid tumor such as melanoma, head and neck, liver or kidney cancer. The gene calls are TRBV27 and TRBJ2-3, with 7 bases lining up with TRBD1. CDR3 region: CATQQGPRRTDTQYF. CDR3 coding DNA: TGTGCCACCCAACAGGGGCCACGGCGCACAGATACGCAGTATTTT.